The clone carrying this T cell receptor beta chain was detected once. Its specificity is unknown. Brentuximab vedotin exposure varied, and every patient relapsed after autologous stem cell transplantation. These data are taken from a study of PD-1 blockade in classical Hodgkin lymphoma. At the level of the study: Administration of nivolumab to patients was at 3 mg/kg intravenously every 2 weeks. General observations from the study: CD4+ but not CD8+ TCR diversity rose significantly by C4D1.

Profiled with immunoSEQ multiplex PCR; TCRdb holds only in-frame clones, not every one. The sample has 120,000 to 150,000 clones, about 81% seen once; the top ten hold approximately 9.6%. This TCR was recovered from a human donor with classical Hodgkin lymphoma. The source material was peripheral blood mononuclear cells (PBMCs), sampled before the second cycle of nivolumab.

Here the CDR3 reads CASRLAGERNGELFF. In DNA, the CDR3 is TGTGCAAGTCGCTTAGCGGGAGAAAGGAACGGGGAGCTGTTTTTT. The chain carries TRBV12-2 and TRBJ2-2; the table's D call, TRBD2, was not checked against the DNA. TRBV12-2 is assigned pseudogene status. CDR3 length: 15 residues.